The rows below give T cell receptor beta chains drawn from one sample of a study of blood T cells in healthy people across ages. TCRdb processed the 5' RACE reads anew with MiXCR; each CDR3 protein has one entry. The sample lists under 800,000 distinct CDR3 sequences, roughly 41% occurring once. The sequenced sample was blood. The receptors stem from a woman aged 60 to 75 in good health. CDR3s include the opening cysteine and the closing phenylalanine or tryptophan. A D gene is named only where the DNA matches it firmly. Where a row states a size, it is once, few, many or the class of an expanded clone; other rows omit it.

J gene | CDR3 length | D gene | V gene | clone size | CDR3 protein | CDR3 DNA
TRBJ2-7 | 15 | TRBD2 | TRBV3-1 | NA | CASSQDIAGVYEQYF | TGTGCCAGCAGCCAAGACATAGCGGGGGTGTACGAGCAGTACTTC
TRBJ2-1 | 15 | TRBD2 | TRBV20-1 | NA | CSARALGLSVWEQFF | TGCAGTGCTAGGGCACTGGGACTATCCGTTTGGGAGCAGTTCTTC
TRBJ2-7 | 16 | TRBD1 | TRBV6-2/TRBV6-3 | NA | CASSYSPTGSSYEQYF | TGTGCCAGCAGTTACTCCCCGACAGGGAGCTCCTACGAGCAGTACTTC
TRBJ2-1 | 13 | TRBD1 | TRBV29-1 | NA | CSVGQGDYNEQFF | TGCAGCGTGGGACAGGGGGATTACAATGAGCAGTTCTTC
TRBJ2-3 | 15 | NA | TRBV7-9 | few | CASTGRGPSTDTQYF | TGTGCCAGCACCGGGCGGGGGCCTAGCACAGATACGCAGTATTTT
TRBJ2-1 | 17 | TRBD2 | TRBV7-3 | NA | CASSLSGTSPRGHEQFF | TGTGCCAGCAGCTTAAGCGGGACTAGCCCCCGCGGGCATGAGCAGTTCTTC
TRBJ2-4 | 16 | NA | TRBV7-2 | NA | CASSLSSGSNWNIQYF | TGTGCCAGCAGCTTATCGTCCGGATCCAACTGGAACATTCAGTACTTC
TRBJ2-7 | 13 | NA | TRBV7-2 | few | CASSSRRDYEQYF | TGTGCCAGCAGCTCTAGGCGGGACTACGAGCAGTACTTC
TRBJ2-1 | 16 | TRBD1 | TRBV5-1 | few | CASSLGQGARDDEQFF | TGCGCCAGCAGCTTGGGCCAGGGGGCACGAGATGATGAGCAGTTCTTC
TRBJ2-5 | 14 | TRBD2 | TRBV7-9 | many | CASSFQTSGDGQYF | TGTGCCAGCAGCTTCCAGACTAGCGGGGACGGGCAGTACTTC
TRBJ2-2 | 16 | NA | TRBV11-3 | NA | CASSPGGRSDTGELFF | TGTGCCAGCAGCCCTGGAGGGAGGTCGGACACCGGGGAGCTGTTTTTT
TRBJ2-1 | 12 | NA | TRBV6-6 | many | CASSFRGDEQFF | TGTGCCAGCAGTTTCAGGGGCGATGAGCAGTTCTTC
TRBJ2-4 | 14 | NA | TRBV7-3 | few | CASSRDGTQNIQYF | TGTGCCAGCAGCAGGGACGGGACCCAAAACATTCAGTACTTC
TRBJ2-3 | 15 | NA | TRBV5-1 | few | CASSPGGGGTDTQYF | TGCGCCAGCAGCCCCGGGGGCGGGGGCACAGATACGCAGTATTTT
TRBJ2-3 | 15 | TRBD2 | TRBV7-2 | few | CASRTTSGSTDTQYF | TGTGCCAGCAGGACAACTAGCGGGAGCACAGATACGCAGTATTTT
TRBJ2-5 | 16 | TRBD2 | TRBV5-1 | NA | CASSLSVSGVGETQYF | TGCGCCAGCAGCTTGTCTGTTAGCGGGGTCGGTGAGACCCAGTACTTC
TRBJ2-5 | 17 | TRBD2 | TRBV5-1 | NA | CASSLEPSGERQETQYF | TGCGCCAGCAGCTTGGAGCCCAGCGGGGAACGCCAAGAGACCCAGTACTTC
TRBJ2-5 | 16 | NA | TRBV20-1 | few | CSARPLLAGSQETQYF | TGCAGTGCTAGACCCTTGTTGGCGGGTAGTCAAGAGACCCAGTACTTC
TRBJ2-1 | 19 | TRBD2 | TRBV7-9 | NA | CASSLDRASGIISYNEQFF | TGTGCCAGCAGCTTAGATCGGGCTAGCGGGATCATTTCCTACAATGAGCAGTTCTTC
TRBJ2-5 | 11 | NA | TRBV29-1 | NA | CSVESGETQYF | TGCAGCGTTGAGTCGGGAGAGACCCAGTACTTC
TRBJ2-1 | 19 | TRBD2 | TRBV19 | few | CASSARQGLRLAGLGEQFF | TGTGCCAGTAGTGCCCGACAGGGCTTGCGTCTAGCGGGGTTGGGTGAGCAGTTCTTC
TRBJ1-4 | 14 | NA | TRBV5-6 | few | CASSFGTMNEKLFF | TGTGCCAGCAGCTTCGGGACAATGAATGAAAAACTGTTTTTT
TRBJ1-2 | 13 | NA | TRBV12-3/TRBV12-4 | NA | CAIFSSGPDGYTF | TGTGCCATCTTCAGTAGCGGGCCCGACGGCTACACCTTC
TRBJ2-5 | 15 | NA | TRBV11-2 | NA | CASSLEAGPQETQYF | TGTGCCAGCAGCTTAGAAGCCGGACCCCAAGAGACCCAGTACTTC
TRBJ2-7 | 12 | NA | TRBV29-1 | NA | CSVEHPWGEQYF | TGCAGCGTTGAACACCCGTGGGGGGAGCAGTACTTC
TRBJ2-1 | 13 | NA | TRBV12-3/TRBV12-4 | NA | CASSLGRGVEQFF | TGTGCCAGCAGTTTAGGCAGGGGGGTTGAGCAGTTCTTC
TRBJ2-2 | 19 | TRBD2 | TRBV4-2 | NA | CASSQKPTSGVANTGELFF | TGTGCCAGCAGCCAAAAACCCACTAGCGGGGTCGCGAACACCGGGGAGCTGTTTTTT
TRBJ2-5 | 12 | NA | TRBV20-1 | NA | CSARGVEETQYF | TGCAGTGCTAGAGGCGTCGAGGAGACCCAGTACTTC
TRBJ2-6 | 17 | NA | TRBV19 | NA | CASSRRQAFPGANVLTF | TGTGCCAGTAGTAGGCGGCAGGCCTTCCCCGGGGCCAACGTCCTGACTTTC
TRBJ1-1 | 15 | NA | TRBV10-3 | NA | CAISGGLTPNTEAFF | TGTGCCATCAGTGGCGGCTTAACCCCGAACACTGAAGCTTTCTTT
TRBJ2-1 | 14 | TRBD2 | TRBV4-3 | NA | CASSQVGTSDEQFF | TGCGCCAGCAGCCAAGTGGGGACTAGCGATGAGCAGTTCTTC
TRBJ1-5 | 15 | TRBD1 | TRBV12-3/TRBV12-4 | NA | CTSSFGRGTNQPQHF | TGTACCAGCAGTTTCGGCAGGGGGACAAATCAGCCCCAGCATTTT
TRBJ1-1 | 14 | TRBD1 | TRBV20-1 | NA | CSAQQGQGNTEAFF | TGCAGTGCTCAACAGGGACAGGGTAACACTGAAGCTTTCTTT
TRBJ1-2 | 13 | NA | TRBV14 | once | CASSQFRAGGYTF | TGTGCCAGCAGCCAATTCAGGGCAGGTGGCTACACCTTC
TRBJ2-3 | 10 | NA | TRBV29-1 | NA | CSWRSDTQYF | TGCAGCTGGAGGTCGGATACGCAGTATTTT
TRBJ2-1 | 14 | TRBD2 | TRBV3-1 | NA | CASSQGGGPETQFF | TGTGCCAGCAGCCAAGGCGGGGGGCCAGAGACCCAGTTCTTC
TRBJ1-2 | 14 | TRBD1 | TRBV29-1 | NA | CSVGSGQGTYGYTF | TGCAGCGTTGGGTCGGGACAGGGGACCTATGGCTACACCTTC